These T cell receptor beta chains were read from a single sample in a study of blood T cell repertoires in COVID-19. TCRdb keeps only in-frame clones here, not all; method: immunoSEQ multiplex PCR. Of over 90,000 clones in the sample, 74% were seen once. The sample taken for sequencing was peripheral blood. These receptors came from a man between 65 and 85 years old with COVID-19, enrolled during active disease. Both conserved end residues are part of each CDR3. A D gene is named only where the DNA matches it firmly. Expanded clones get a size class; other rows say once, few or many, or leave the size out.

DNA	CDR3	D	V	J	size
TGCGCCAGCAGTGACGAGGCGGGGGGAAGATCCTATAATTCACCCCTCCACTTT	CASSDEAGGRSYNSPLHF	-	TRBV10-1	TRBJ1-6	-
TGCAGCGTTGGGGCCGAGACAGAACGCTATGGCTACACCTTC	CSVGAETERYGYTF	-	TRBV29-1	TRBJ1-2	-
TGTGCCAGCAGCCTAACAGGGGGCCCTAACTCTGGGGCCAACGTCCTGACTTTC	CASSLTGGPNSGANVLTF	TRBD1	TRBV28	TRBJ2-6	few
TGTGCCTGGTCGCCGTTGGAGGCTAACTATGGCTACACCTTC	CAWSPLEANYGYTF	-	TRBV30	TRBJ1-2	-
TGTGCCAGTAGTATAAACGGGGGTAGATCCTACAATGAGCAGTTCTTC	CASSINGGRSYNEQFF	-	TRBV19	TRBJ2-1	-
TGTGCCAGCAGTCCTGGGGGGGGCCTTCTGAAGCAGTACTTC	CASSPGGGLLKQYF	-	TRBV28	TRBJ2-7	-
TGTGCCAGCAGCCGGACACAGGGGGCCTCCTATAATTCACCCCTCCACTTT	CASSRTQGASYNSPLHF	TRBD1	TRBV3-1/TRBV3-2	TRBJ1-6	-
TGTGCCAGCAGTGAAAGCGGGAGGGCCACAGCGCAGTACTTC	CASSESGRATAQYF	TRBD2	TRBV2	TRBJ2-7	-
TGTGCCAGCAGCGTAGTGTGGGCGGGGGCCAACGTCCTGACTTTC	CASSVVWAGANVLTF	-	TRBV9	TRBJ2-6	-
TGTGCCTGGAGTAGAGGGATGAACACTGAAGCTTTCTTT	CAWSRGMNTEAFF	-	TRBV30	TRBJ1-1	-
TGTGCCAGTAGTATGGCCAGGGTGAGCTCTGGAAACACCATATATTTT	CASSMARVSSGNTIYF	-	TRBV19	TRBJ1-3	-
TGTGCCAGCAGCCAGAACAGGGACGGGAACATTCAGTACTTC	CASSQNRDGNIQYF	-	TRBV14	TRBJ2-4	-
TGTGCCAGCAGTTACGTGCTAGCCACAGATACGCAGTATTTT	CASSYVLATDTQYF	-	TRBV6-2/TRBV6-3	TRBJ2-3	few
TGTGCCAGCAGCTTAGGGGCAGGGAGGTTCAATGAGCAGTTCTTC	CASSLGAGRFNEQFF	-	TRBV11-2	TRBJ2-1	-
TGCGCCAGCAGCTTGGACAGTATTAATCAGCCCCAGCATTTT	CASSLDSINQPQHF	-	TRBV5-1	TRBJ1-5	-
TGCAGCCCGTCCCTAGCCGGAGAGACCCAGTACTTC	CSPSLAGETQYF	-	TRBV29-1	TRBJ2-5	-
TGTGCCAGCAGTTTACTAGGGACAGGGGGCCTAGCTTTCTTT	CASSLLGTGGLAFF	TRBD1	TRBV27	TRBJ1-1	-
TGTGCCAGCAGCTTTAGACAGGGTGTTCACGAGCAGTACTTC	CASSFRQGVHEQYF	TRBD1	TRBV7-9	TRBJ2-7	-
TGTGCCAGCAGCTCCCCTCCGGGAATGAACACTGAAGCTTTCTTT	CASSSPPGMNTEAFF	-	TRBV7-8	TRBJ1-1	-
TGTGCCAGCAGTCGCCAGTACAATGAGCAGTTCTTC	CASSRQYNEQFF	-	TRBV7-3	TRBJ2-1	-
TGTGCCAGCATGAGACAGGGGGCGAGATCGAACACCGGGGAGCTGTTTTTT	CASMRQGARSNTGELFF	TRBD1	TRBV25-1	TRBJ2-2	-
TGCGCCAGCAGACCCGGGACAGAGAACACTGAAGCTTTCTTT	CASRPGTENTEAFF	TRBD1	TRBV10-2	TRBJ1-1	-
TGTGCCTGGAGCGCATCAGGGGCTCGGGGCTACACCTTC	CAWSASGARGYTF	-	TRBV30	TRBJ1-2	few
TGTGCCAGCAGCTCCTCACACAATCAGCCCCAGCATTTT	CASSSSHNQPQHF	-	TRBV7-9	TRBJ1-5	once
TGTGCCAGCAGCCAAGATATGGCTAGGAGGGGCAATGAGCAGTTCTTC	CASSQDMARRGNEQFF	-	TRBV4-2	TRBJ2-1	once
TGTGCCAGCTCCAAGGGGGCCATGGACACCCGGAACACTGAAGCTTTCTTT	CASSKGAMDTRNTEAFF	TRBD1	TRBV18	TRBJ1-1	-
TGTGCCAGCAGCGCTGGCTCCCGACACGAAGCTTTCTTT	CASSAGSRHEAFF	-	TRBV5-4	TRBJ1-1	-
TGCGCCAGCAGCCTCCAGACAGGTCTCGGGGACACTGAAGCTTTCTTT	CASSLQTGLGDTEAFF	-	TRBV5-1	TRBJ1-1	-
TGCAGTGCTAGTTACCCCCTGCCGGGTAGCACAGATACGCAGTATTTT	CSASYPLPGSTDTQYF	-	TRBV20-1	TRBJ2-3	-
TGTGCCAGCAGCCAAGGCGGAAGGGGAAACACCATATATTTT	CASSQGGRGNTIYF	-	TRBV4-2	TRBJ1-3	-
TGTGCCAGCAGCTTGGCGGGAACCTTATACGAGCAGTACTTC	CASSLAGTLYEQYF	-	TRBV7-8	TRBJ2-7	-